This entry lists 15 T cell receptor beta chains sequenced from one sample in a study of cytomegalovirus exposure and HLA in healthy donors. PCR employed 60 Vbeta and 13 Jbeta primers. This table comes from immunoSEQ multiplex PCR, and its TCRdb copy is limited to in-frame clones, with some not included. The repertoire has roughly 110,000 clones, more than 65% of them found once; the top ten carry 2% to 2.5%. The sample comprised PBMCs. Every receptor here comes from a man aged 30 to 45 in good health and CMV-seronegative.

The CDR3 sequence: CASSVVGTMDEQFF. In nucleotides, the CDR3 is TGTGCCAGCAGCGTAGTTGGGACTATGGATGAGCAGTTCTTC. The chain uses TRBV9 and TRBJ2-1; 7 bases are shared with TRBD2. CDR1 SGDLS and CDR2 YYNGEE come from the germline V gene. The V and J ends lost 0 bases and 8 bases, in that order; junction bases with no gene match: 5. The CDR3 runs to 14 residues.

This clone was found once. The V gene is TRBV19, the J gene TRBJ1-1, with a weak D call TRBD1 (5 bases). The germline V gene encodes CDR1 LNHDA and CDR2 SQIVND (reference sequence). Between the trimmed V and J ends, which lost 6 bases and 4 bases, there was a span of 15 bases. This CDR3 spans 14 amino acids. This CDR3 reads CASSPAGLATEAFF. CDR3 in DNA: TGTGCCAGTAGCCCTGCGGGGCTGGCCACTGAAGCTTTCTTT.

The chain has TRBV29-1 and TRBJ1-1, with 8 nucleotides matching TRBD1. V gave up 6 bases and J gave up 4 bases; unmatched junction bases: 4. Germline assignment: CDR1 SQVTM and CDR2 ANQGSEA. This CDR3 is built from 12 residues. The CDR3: CSVDRGGTEAFF. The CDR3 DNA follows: TGCAGCGTAGACAGGGGAGGCACTGAAGCTTTCTTT.

The CDR3 sequence: CASNPGGYGEQFF. CDR3 bases: TGTGCCAGCAATCCAGGGGGCTACGGTGAGCAGTTCTTC. V and J are TRBV19 and TRBJ2-1; 8 bases align to TRBD1. CDR3 length: 13 amino acids. V lost 9 bases to trimming and J lost 9 bases; unmatched junction nucleotides: 10. CDR1 LNHDA and CDR2 SQIVND come from the germline V gene (reference sequence).

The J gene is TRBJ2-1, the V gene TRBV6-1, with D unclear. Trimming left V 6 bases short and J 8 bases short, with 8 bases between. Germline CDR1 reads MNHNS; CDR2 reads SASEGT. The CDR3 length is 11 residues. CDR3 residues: CASSPMDEQFF. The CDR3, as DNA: TGTGCCAGCAGCCCTATGGATGAGCAGTTCTTC.

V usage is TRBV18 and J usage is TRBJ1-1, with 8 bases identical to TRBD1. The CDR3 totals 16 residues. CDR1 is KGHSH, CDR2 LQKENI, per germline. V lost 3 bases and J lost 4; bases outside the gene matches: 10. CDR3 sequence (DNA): TGTGCCAGCTCACCGCGCGGACAGGGATTGAGCACTGAAGCTTTCTTT. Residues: CASSPRGQGLSTEAFF.

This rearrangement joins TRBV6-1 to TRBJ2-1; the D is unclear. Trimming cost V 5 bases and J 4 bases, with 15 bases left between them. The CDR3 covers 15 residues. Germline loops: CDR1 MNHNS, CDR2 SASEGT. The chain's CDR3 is CASSSVSGLYNEQFF. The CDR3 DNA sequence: TGTGCCAGCAGTTCAGTGTCAGGTCTATACAATGAGCAGTTCTTC.

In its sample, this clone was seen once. CDR3 in DNA: TGTGCCTGGAGTCCCAATGTGTATACGCAGTATTTT. Residues: CAWSPNVYTQYF. The J gene is TRBJ2-3, the V gene TRBV30; D call uncertain. The CDR3 consists of 12 residues. Germline lookup yields CDR1 GTSNPN and CDR2 SVGIG (reference sequence). Trimming removed 2 bases at V and 7 bases at J, with 10 bases between.

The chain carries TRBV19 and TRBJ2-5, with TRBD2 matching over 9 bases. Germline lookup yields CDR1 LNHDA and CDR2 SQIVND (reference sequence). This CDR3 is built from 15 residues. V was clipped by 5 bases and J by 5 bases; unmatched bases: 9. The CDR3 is CASSSSGAYRETQYF. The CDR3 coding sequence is TGTGCCAGTAGTTCTAGCGGGGCCTACCGGGAGACCCAGTACTTC.

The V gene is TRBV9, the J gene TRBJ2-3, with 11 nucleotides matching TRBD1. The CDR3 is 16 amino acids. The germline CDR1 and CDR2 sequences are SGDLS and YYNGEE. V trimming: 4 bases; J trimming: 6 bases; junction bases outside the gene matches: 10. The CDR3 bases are TGTGCCAGCAGCCGCTCCGGGACAGGGGGTTTCGATACGCAGTATTTT. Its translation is CASSRSGTGGFDTQYF.

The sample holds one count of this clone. The DNA for the CDR3 is TGTGCCAGCAGTGGGCTTCTTGCCCAAGAGACCCAGTACTTC. The encoded protein is CASSGLLAQETQYF. The chain combines TRBV2 with TRBJ2-5, with D unclear. This CDR3 contains 14 residues. V dropped 4 bases and J dropped 1 base, with 10 bases sitting between them. The germline V gene encodes CDR1 SNHLY and CDR2 FYNNEI.

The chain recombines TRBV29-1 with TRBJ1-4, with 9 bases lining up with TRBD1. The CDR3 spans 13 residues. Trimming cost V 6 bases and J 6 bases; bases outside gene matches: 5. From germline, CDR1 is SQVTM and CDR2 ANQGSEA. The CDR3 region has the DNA TGCAGCGTCAGACAGGGGGGGGATGAAAAACTGTTTTTT. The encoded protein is CSVRQGGDEKLFF.

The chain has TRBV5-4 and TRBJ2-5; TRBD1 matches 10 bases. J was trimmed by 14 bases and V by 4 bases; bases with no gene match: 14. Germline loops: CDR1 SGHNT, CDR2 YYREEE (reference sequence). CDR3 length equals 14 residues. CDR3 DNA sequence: TGTGCCAGCAGCCCCGACAGGGGGCAAAGACAAGTATACTTC. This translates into CASSPDRGQRQVYF.

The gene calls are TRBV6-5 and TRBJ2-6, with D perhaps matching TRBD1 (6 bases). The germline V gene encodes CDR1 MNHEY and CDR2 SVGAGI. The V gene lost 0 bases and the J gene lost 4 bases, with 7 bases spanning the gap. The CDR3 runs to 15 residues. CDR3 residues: CASSYSGAGANVLTF. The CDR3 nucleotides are TGTGCCAGCAGTTACTCGGGGGCCGGGGCCAACGTCCTGACTTTC.

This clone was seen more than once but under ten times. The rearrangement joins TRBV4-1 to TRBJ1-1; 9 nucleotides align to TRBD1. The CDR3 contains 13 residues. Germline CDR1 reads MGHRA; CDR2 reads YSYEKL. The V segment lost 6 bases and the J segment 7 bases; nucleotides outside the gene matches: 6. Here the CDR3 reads CASRAGTGNEAFF. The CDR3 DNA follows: TGCGCCAGCAGAGCCGGGACAGGGAATGAAGCTTTCTTT.